The 16 T cell receptor beta chains reported below all come from one sample, sequenced in a study of CD8 T cells in ankylosing spondylitis. TCRdb independently ran MiXCR on the 5' RACE reads; one entry per CDR3 protein. This repertoire shows 200,000 to 300,000 distinct CDR3 sequences, 8% to 9.5% found once; its top ten account for 6.5% to 7%. The sequenced sample was blood, either unsorted or a sorted T cell fraction (not recorded which). The receptor set was obtained from a male donor with ankylosing spondylitis or in good health (not recorded which).

This clonotype was seen repeatedly, ten times or more. The V call is TRBV20-1, the J call TRBJ2-7; 9 bases agree with TRBD1. This CDR3 is 14 amino acids long. The V gene end was trimmed by 6 bases and the J gene end by 1 base; junction bases not matched to a gene: 7. CDR1 is DFQATT, CDR2 SNEGSKA, per germline (reference sequence). CDR3 sequence reads: CSAPDRGKSYEQYF. In DNA form, the CDR3 reads TGCAGTGCCCCTGACAGGGGGAAGTCCTACGAGCAGTACTTC.

The chain uses TRBV29-1 and TRBJ1-2; 8 bases are shared with TRBD1. The CDR3 length is 13 residues. J lost 6 bases, V lost 4 bases, and 7 bases had no gene match. Germline V gene lookup returns CDR1 SQVTM and CDR2 ANQGSEA. In DNA form, the CDR3 reads TGCAGCGTTGCCCGCACACAGGGGGATGGCTACACCTTC. This sequence encodes CSVARTQGDGYTF.

J is TRBJ1-2 and V is TRBV7-2; the D is unclear. The V and J ends lost 1 base and 4 bases respectively, with 13 bases between them. This CDR3 has 15 residues. CDR1 and CDR2 (germline): SGHTA, FQGNSA. CDR3 loop: CASSLGSSFTYGYTF. In DNA, the CDR3 is TGTGCCAGCAGCTTAGGTAGTTCCTTTACCTATGGCTACACCTTC.

This clonotype has at least ten counts. The chain uses TRBV20-1 and TRBJ2-2, with a possible D match to TRBD1 (6 bases). The V gene lost 7 bases and the J gene lost 4 bases, with 13 bases spanning the gap. The CDR3 contains 13 residues. The germline gives CDR1 DFQATT, CDR2 SNEGSKA (reference sequence). The CDR3 protein is CSVRGLSTGELFF. CDR3 bases: TGCAGTGTAAGGGGGTTGAGCACCGGGGAGCTGTTTTTT.

This clonotype has ten or more counts. V and J are TRBV11-2 and TRBJ2-7; tentatively, D is TRBD1 (6 bases). Trimming took off 0 bases at V and 2 bases at J, with 11 bases between the two ends. The germline CDR1 and CDR2 sequences are SGHAT and FQNNGV. CDR3 length: 15 amino acids. CDR3 sequence: CASSLEWGPTYEQYF. The CDR3 DNA reads as TGTGCCAGCAGCTTAGAATGGGGGCCTACCTACGAGCAGTACTTC.

The sample holds many counts of this clonotype. The chain combines TRBV5-1 with TRBJ2-5; 9 bases line up with TRBD2. Germline values: CDR1 SGHRS, CDR2 YFSETQ. The CDR3 is 16 residues long. J lost 2 bases, V lost 0 bases, and 5 bases had no gene match. DNA of the CDR3: TGCGCCAGCAGCTTGGTTCCTAGCGGGGAACAAGAGACCCAGTACTTC. As protein: CASSLVPSGEQETQYF.

This clonotype was seen repeatedly, ten times or more. This chain links TRBV27 with TRBJ2-7; unclear D gene. V was shortened by 8 bases and J by 3 bases, with 14 bases between the two germline ends. The CDR3 consists of 13 residues. CDR1 is MNHEY, CDR2 SMNVEV, per germline (reference sequence). The CDR3 here is CASSPGGFYEQYF. Here the CDR3 DNA reads TGTGCCAGCTCTCCCGGCGGCTTCTACGAGCAGTACTTC.

The rearrangement links TRBV7-2 to TRBJ2-3; maybe TRBD2 (6 bases). The V gene's germline CDR1 is SGHTA and CDR2 FQGNSA. The CDR3 extends over 13 amino acids. Trimming cost V 5 bases and J 5 bases, with 11 bases left between them. DNA for the CDR3: TGTGCCAGCAGCGCCCAGGGAGGAGATACGCAGTATTTT. It encodes CASSAQGGDTQYF.

This clonotype was counted at least ten times. V is TRBV5-1 and J is TRBJ2-3, with 11 bases that match TRBD2. V was clipped by 6 bases and J by 5 bases; unmatched bases: 5. This CDR3 is 14 amino acids long. Germline values: CDR1 SGHRS, CDR2 YFSETQ. The CDR3 is CASNPSGRIDTQYF. The CDR3 DNA reads TGCGCCAGCAACCCTAGCGGGAGGATAGATACGCAGTATTTT.

In this sample, this clonotype turned up a few times. This chain joins TRBV20-1 and TRBJ2-3; D possibly corresponds to TRBD1 (5 bases). Germline V gene sequence: CDR1 DFQATT, CDR2 SNEGSKA (reference sequence). There are 13 residues in the CDR3. Trimming left V 0 bases short and J 6 bases short, with 10 bases between. DNA for the CDR3: TGCAGTGCTAGAGATCGCAGGGTGGATACGCAGTATTTT. It is translated as CSARDRRVDTQYF.

This clonotype occurred many times. This rearrangement joins TRBV20-1 to TRBJ1-2, with D unresolved. Germline loops: CDR1 DFQATT, CDR2 SNEGSKA (reference sequence). Trimming stripped 7 bases from V and 6 bases from J, with 15 bases between. The CDR3 has 12 residues. The CDR3 coding sequence is TGCAGTGGGACGAAGGGAGGTGATGGCTACACCTTC. Its translation: CSGTKGGDGYTF.

V usage is TRBV13 and J usage is TRBJ2-2, with TRBD2 identical over 7 bases. CDR1 is PRHDT, CDR2 FYEKMQ, per germline (reference sequence). J was trimmed by 0 bases and V by 4 bases; bases with no gene match: 8. The CDR3 has 17 residues. CDR3 in amino acids: CASSSPYAGANTGELFF. CDR3 DNA sequence: TGTGCCAGCAGCTCCCCTTATGCGGGGGCGAACACCGGGGAGCTGTTTTTT.

In this sample, this clonotype turned up many times. The CDR3 DNA reads TGTGCCAGCAGACTGCGCGGACAGGGATTATCCTACGAGCAGTACTTC. This encodes CASRLRGQGLSYEQYF. The V call is TRBV28, the J call TRBJ2-7, with 8 bases matching TRBD1. Trimming took 6 bases from V and 1 from J; bases not matched to a gene: 11. The CDR3 length is 16 residues. The germline V gene has CDR1 MDHEN and CDR2 SYDVKM.

This clonotype came up many times. The genes are TRBV4-3 and TRBJ1-2; a possible D gene is TRBD1 (6 bases). Germline V CDR1 and CDR2: LGHNA, YSLEER. This CDR3 comprises 13 residues. Trimming cost V 1 base and J 6 bases, with 9 bases left between them. The CDR3 DNA is TGCGCCAGCAGCCAAGGCAGGGGTAATGGCTACACCTTC. Protein: CASSQGRGNGYTF.

The table lists this clonotype with many counts. The rearrangement uses TRBV20-1 and TRBJ2-3, with 11 bases fitting TRBD1. CDR1 and CDR2 from the germline V gene are DFQATT and SNEGSKA (reference sequence). Trimming took 5 bases from V and 5 from J; bases not matched to a gene: 9. This CDR3 comprises 15 residues. The CDR3, as DNA: TGCAGTGCTCCCCGGACAGGGGGCAATGAAGATACGCAGTATTTT. Its protein product is CSAPRTGGNEDTQYF.

This clonotype was found many times. V usage is TRBV9 and J usage is TRBJ2-1; possibly TRBD1 for D (6 bases). Trimming removed 0 bases at V and 10 bases at J, with 11 bases between. Germline assignment: CDR1 SGDLS and CDR2 YYNGEE. The CDR3 sequence is 13 residues long. DNA for the CDR3: TGTGCCAGCAGCGTAGTATCGACAGGCGAGCAGTTCTTC. Its translation is CASSVVSTGEQFF.